One T cell receptor beta chain is described in this entry. This entry belongs to a study of blood T cell repertoires in COVID-19. Study-wide context: Samples representing acute and convalescent COVID-19 were sourced from the United States, Italy and Spain.

The study assigned cohorts using participant-reported clinical history. Original processing methods: Amplification with reference gene primers provided the estimates of nucleated cell counts. This table comes from immunoSEQ multiplex PCR, and its TCRdb copy is limited to in-frame clones, with some not included. The DNA was the basis for D and trimming; V, J and clone size are from that table. Of some 170,000 clones listed, about 90% were seen once; the top ten hold 0.95% to 1.5%. The germline gives CDR1 MGHRA, CDR2 YSYEKL. V shed 3 bases, J shed 8 bases, and the junction held 6 bases outside the gene matches. CDR3 length equals 14 residues.

This receptor was identified in a human donor with acute COVID-19. The donor label of this sample is uncertain. Sequencing was carried out using PBMCs or T cells enriched from blood (not recorded which). The genes are TRBV4-1 and TRBJ2-1; TRBD2 matches at 8 bases. In DNA, the CDR3 is TGCGCCAGCAGCCATGCGAGCGGGGGCTATGAGCAGTTCTTC. Translation: CASSHASGGYEQFF.